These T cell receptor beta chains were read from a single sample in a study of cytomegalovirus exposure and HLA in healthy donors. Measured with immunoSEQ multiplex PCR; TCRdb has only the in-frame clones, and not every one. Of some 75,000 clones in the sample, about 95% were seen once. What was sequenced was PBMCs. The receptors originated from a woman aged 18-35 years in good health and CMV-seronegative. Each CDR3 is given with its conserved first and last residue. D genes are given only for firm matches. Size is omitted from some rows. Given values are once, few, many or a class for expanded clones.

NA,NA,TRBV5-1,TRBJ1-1,CASSLDRYPAFF,TGCGCCAGCAGCTTGGACAGGTACCCAGCTTTCTTT
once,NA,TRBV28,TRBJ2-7,CASSLPGGTYEQYF,TGTGCCAGCAGTTTACCTGGCGGGACCTACGAGCAGTACTTC
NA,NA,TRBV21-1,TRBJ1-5,CASSNRDRAGNQPQHF,TGTGCCAGCAGCAATAGGGACAGGGCGGGGAATCAGCCCCAGCATTTT
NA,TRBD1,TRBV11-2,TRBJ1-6,CASSFTEDRFNSPLHF,TGTGCCAGCAGCTTTACCGAGGACAGGTTTAATTCACCCCTCCACTTT
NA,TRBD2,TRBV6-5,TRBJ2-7,CASRLAGGDEQYF,TGTGCCAGCAGATTAGCGGGAGGTGACGAGCAGTACTTC
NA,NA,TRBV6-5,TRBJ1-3,CASSYSRSSSGNTIYF,TGTGCCAGCAGTTACTCGCGCTCGAGCTCTGGAAACACCATATATTTT
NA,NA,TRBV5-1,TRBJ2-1,CASSLTLDSYNEQFF,TGCGCCAGCAGCTTGACACTAGACTCCTACAATGAGCAGTTCTTC
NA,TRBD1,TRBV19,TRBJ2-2,CATKKYRQGTGELFF,TGTGCCACCAAAAAGTACCGACAGGGGACCGGGGAGCTGTTTTTT
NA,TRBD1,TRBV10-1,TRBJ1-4,CASSSLPGQGNEKLFF,TGCGCCAGCAGTTCGTTACCGGGACAGGGGAACGAAAAACTGTTTTTT
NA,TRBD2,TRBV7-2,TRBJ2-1,CASSDLPGLAGIVEQFF,TGTGCCAGCAGCGATTTACCGGGACTAGCGGGAATAGTGGAGCAGTTCTTC
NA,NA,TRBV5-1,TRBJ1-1,CASSLGLEGVGAFF,TGCGCCAGCAGCTTGGGGTTGGAAGGAGTCGGAGCTTTCTTT
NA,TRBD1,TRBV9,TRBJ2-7,CASSATGAEQYF,TGTGCCAGCAGCGCAACAGGGGCCGAGCAGTACTTC
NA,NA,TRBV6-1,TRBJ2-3,CASSEKSEIGQYF,TGTGCCAGCAGTGAAAAATCAGAAATTGGGCAGTATTTT
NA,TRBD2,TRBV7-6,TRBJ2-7,CASSLGSLDSGTRLDF,TGTGCCAGCAGCTTAGGGTCTCTCGATAGCGGGACCCGGCTGGACTTC
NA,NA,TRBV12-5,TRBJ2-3,CASTGGSFTDTQYF,TGTGCTAGTACTGGGGGCTCCTTCACAGATACGCAGTATTTT
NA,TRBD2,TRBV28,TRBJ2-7,CASSLVAGGREQYF,TGTGCCAGCAGTTTGGTAGCGGGAGGGCGTGAGCAGTACTTC
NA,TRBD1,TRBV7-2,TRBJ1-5,CASSTGTGSYSNQPQHF,TGTGCCAGCAGTACCGGGACAGGTAGTTATAGCAATCAGCCCCAGCATTTT
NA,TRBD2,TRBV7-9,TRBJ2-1,CASTQGTTNSYNEQFF,TGTGCCAGCACCCAAGGGACTACCAACTCCTACAATGAGCAGTTCTTC
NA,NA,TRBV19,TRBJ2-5,CASSIVPQLAQYF,TGTGCCAGTAGTATAGTCCCCCAACTTGCTCAGTACTTC
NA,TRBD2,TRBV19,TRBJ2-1,CASSISALLAGGPGEQFF,TGTGCCAGTAGTATATCAGCCTTACTAGCGGGAGGGCCAGGGGAGCAGTTCTTC
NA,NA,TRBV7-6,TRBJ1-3,CASSFGGAGSGNTIYF,TGTGCCAGCAGCTTTGGGGGCGCAGGGTCTGGAAACACCATATATTTT
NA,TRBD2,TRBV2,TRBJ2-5,CASSLGGSPRETQYF,TGTGCCAGCAGTCTCGGCGGGAGTCCCCGGGAGACCCAGTACTTC
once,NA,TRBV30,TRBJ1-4,CAWSVQGEKLFF,TGTGCCTGGAGTGTTCAGGGGGAAAAACTGTTTTTT
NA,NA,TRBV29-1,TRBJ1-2,CSVASYGYTF,TGCAGCGTTGCCAGCTATGGCTACACCTTC
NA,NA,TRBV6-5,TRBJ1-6,CASRTAGVISPLHF,TGTGCCAGCAGAACAGCCGGGGTGATTTCACCCCTCCACTTT
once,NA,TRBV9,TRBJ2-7,CASSVDGGPYEQYF,TGTGCCAGCAGCGTTGACGGGGGGCCCTACGAGCAGTACTTC
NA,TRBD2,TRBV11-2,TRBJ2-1,CASSSPSGSEQFF,TGTGCCAGCAGCTCACCTAGCGGGAGCGAGCAGTTCTTC
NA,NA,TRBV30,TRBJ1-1,CAWTNQINTEAFF,TGTGCCTGGACGAACCAGATTAACACTGAAGCTTTCTTT
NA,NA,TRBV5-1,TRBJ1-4,CASRQTGNNEKLFF,TGCGCCAGCAGGCAGACAGGAAATAATGAAAAACTGTTTTTT
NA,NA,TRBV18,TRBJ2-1,CASSPPNRKSSYNEQFF,TGTGCCAGCTCACCACCGAACAGGAAAAGCTCCTACAATGAGCAGTTCTTC
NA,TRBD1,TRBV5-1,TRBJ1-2,CASSLLRSYTKQGAEGYTF,TGCGCCAGCAGCTTGCTTCGAAGTTACACGAAACAGGGGGCGGAAGGCTACACCTTC
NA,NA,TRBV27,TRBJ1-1,CASRRGGTEAFF,TGTGCCAGCAGGCGTGGTGGCACTGAAGCTTTCTTT
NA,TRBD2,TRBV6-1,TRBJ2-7,CATLPGLGTNYEQYF,TGTGCCACCCTACCGGGACTAGGGACGAACTACGAGCAGTACTTC
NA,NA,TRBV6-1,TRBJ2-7,CASSLLEQYF,TGTGCCAGCAGTCTCTTAGAGCAGTACTTC
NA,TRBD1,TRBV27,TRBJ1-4,CASKDRGLEKLFF,TGTGCCAGCAAAGACAGGGGGCTTGAAAAACTGTTTTTT
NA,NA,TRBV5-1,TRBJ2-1,CASSVTSYNEQFF,TGCGCCAGCAGCGTGACTTCTTACAATGAGCAGTTCTTC
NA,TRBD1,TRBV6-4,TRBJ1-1,CASSDGTGGSETFF,TGTGCCAGCAGTGACGGGACAGGGGGGAGTGAAACTTTCTTT
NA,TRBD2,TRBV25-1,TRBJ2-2,CASSERLAGVPNTGELFF,TGTGCCAGCAGTGAAAGACTAGCGGGAGTACCGAACACCGGGGAGCTGTTTTTT
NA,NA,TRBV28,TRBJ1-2,CASSLEGVGGYTF,TGTGCCAGCAGTTTAGAGGGGGTAGGTGGCTACACCTTC
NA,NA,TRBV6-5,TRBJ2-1,CASSTLYNEQFF,TGTGCCAGCAGTACTCTGTACAATGAGCAGTTCTTC
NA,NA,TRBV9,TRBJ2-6,CASSVEVGGRPSGANVLTF,TGTGCCAGCAGCGTAGAGGTCGGCGGTCGGCCCTCTGGGGCCAACGTCCTGACTTTC
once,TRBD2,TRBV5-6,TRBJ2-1,CASSHLRVKGLAGLDEQFF,TGTGCCAGCAGCCATCTCCGCGTAAAGGGACTAGCGGGACTTGATGAGCAGTTCTTC
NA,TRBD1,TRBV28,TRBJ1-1,CASSYMDRANTEAFF,TGTGCCAGCAGTTACATGGACAGGGCGAACACTGAAGCTTTCTTT
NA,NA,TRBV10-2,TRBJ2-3,CASSDFQGTTDTQYF,TGCGCCAGCAGTGATTTCCAGGGGACCACAGATACGCAGTATTTT
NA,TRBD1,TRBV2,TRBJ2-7,CATSRGQGSEQYF,TGTGCCACCTCGCGGGGACAGGGATCAGAGCAGTACTTC
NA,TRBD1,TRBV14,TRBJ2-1,CASSQVWGQVYNEQFF,TGTGCCAGCAGCCAAGTTTGGGGACAGGTCTACAATGAGCAGTTCTTC
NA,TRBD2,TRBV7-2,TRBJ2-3,CASSLGTSGTDTQYF,TGTGCCAGCAGCTTAGGGACTAGCGGCACAGATACGCAGTATTTT
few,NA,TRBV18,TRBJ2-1,CASWRSSGYNEQFF,TGTGCCAGCTGGCGCTCGAGCGGTTACAATGAGCAGTTCTTC
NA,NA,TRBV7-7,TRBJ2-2,CASPGRQDNTGELFF,TGTGCCAGTCCCGGCCGACAGGATAACACCGGGGAGCTGTTTTTT
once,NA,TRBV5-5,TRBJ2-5,CASSLDGQGETQYF,TGTGCCAGCAGCTTGGACGGACAAGGCGAGACCCAGTACTTC
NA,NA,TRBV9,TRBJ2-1,CASSVVVAATYNEQFF,TGTGCCAGCAGCGTAGTAGTAGCAGCAACCTACAATGAGCAGTTCTTC